The next 9 T cell receptor beta chains were all read from a single sample in a study of cytomegalovirus exposure and HLA in healthy donors. This PCR relied on a set of 60 Vbeta primers and 13 Jbeta primers. This table comes from immunoSEQ multiplex PCR, and its TCRdb copy is limited to in-frame clones, with some not included. The data hold nearly 110,000 clones, with 82% observed a single time. The sequenced sample consisted of PBMCs. The receptors were gathered from a man younger than 45 in good health and CMV-seropositive.

The gene calls are TRBV30 and TRBJ1-5, with D uncertain. V gave up 1 base and J gave up 5 bases, with 12 bases separating them. In germline, CDR1 is GTSNPN, CDR2 SVGIG (reference sequence). The length of the CDR3 is 14 residues. This chain's CDR3 is CAWSAGGGYQPQHF. The CDR3 region has the DNA TGTGCCTGGAGTGCAGGAGGAGGCTATCAGCCCCAGCATTTT.

This clone was seen more than once but under ten times. This chain joins TRBV6-1 and TRBJ2-2; the match to TRBD1 covers 10 bases. J gave up 5 bases and V 7 bases, and 7 bases lay outside the gene matches. The CDR3 totals 15 residues. The germline V gene encodes CDR1 MNHNS and CDR2 SASEGT. In DNA, the CDR3 is TGTGCCAGCAATTCCGGGACAGGGGAGACCGGGGAGCTGTTTTTT. It codes for CASNSGTGETGELFF.

The CDR3 spells CAWSRLYEQYF. In nucleotides, the CDR3 is TGTGCCTGGAGTCGACTCTACGAGCAGTACTTC. J is TRBJ2-7 and V is TRBV30; D is unclear. Germline-derived CDR1 and CDR2 are GTSNPN and SVGIG (reference sequence). The CDR3 is 11 residues long. Trimming removed 2 bases from V and 3 bases from J, with 5 bases in between.

This clone was found once. J is TRBJ2-7 and V is TRBV7-2, with a weak D call TRBD2 (6 bases). Germline V lookup: CDR1 SGHTA, CDR2 FQGNSA. The CDR3 covers 18 residues. Trimming pared 4 bases from V and 2 bases from J, leaving 24 bases between. The CDR3, as DNA: TGTGCCAGCAGCTCCCCCGCTCATGGCCGCGGAGGGGCCTACGAGCAGTACTTC. Translated, it gives CASSSPAHGRGGAYEQYF.

The chain uses TRBV6-5 and TRBJ1-2; maybe TRBD1 (6 bases). Germline lookup yields CDR1 MNHEY and CDR2 SVGAGI. This CDR3 is built from 15 residues. Deletions cut 1 base from V and 8 bases from J, with 17 bases between. The CDR3 DNA is TGTGCCAGCAGTTACTATCGACAGGCCAGGGGCGGCTACACCTTC. Its protein product is CASSYYRQARGGYTF.

The V call is TRBV13, the J call TRBJ2-7; 9 nucleotides align to TRBD1. The CDR3 spans 14 residues. The germline V gene has CDR1 PRHDT and CDR2 FYEKMQ (reference sequence). The V gene end was trimmed by 8 bases and the J gene end by 5 bases; junction bases not matched to a gene: 10. CDR3 residues: CASRVGTGLHEQYF. CDR3 DNA: TGTGCCAGCCGAGTCGGGACAGGGCTTCACGAGCAGTACTTC.

The chain carries TRBV2 and TRBJ1-2; D is perhaps TRBD1 (6 bases). The CDR3 is 15 residues long. Germline V lookup: CDR1 SNHLY, CDR2 FYNNEI. V lost 3 bases and J 7 bases, leaving 18 bases between the germline ends. CDR3 region: CASSELTTGSAGYTF. Written as DNA, the CDR3 is TGTGCCAGCAGTGAGCTGACGACAGGTTCAGCTGGCTACACCTTC. Based on the CDR3 plus reference TRBV2 and TRBJ1-2, the full variable domain is EPEVTQTPSHQVTQMGQEVILRCVPISNHLYFYWYRQILGQKVEFLVSFYNNEISEKSEIFDDQFSVERPDGSNFTLKIRSTKLEDSAMYFCASSELTTGSAGYTFGSGTRLTVV.

The V and J genes are TRBV7-7 and TRBJ2-3; no definite D call. V shed 5 bases and J shed 2 bases, with 14 bases lying between them. Germline assignment: CDR1 SSHAT and CDR2 FNYEAQ (reference sequence). The CDR3 has 15 amino acids. The CDR3 protein is CASSPHPLSTDTQYF. CDR3 DNA: TGTGCCAGCAGCCCCCACCCCCTATCCACAGATACGCAGTATTTT. Looking up the rest from reference TRBV7-7 and TRBJ2-3 gives the full variable domain: GAGVSQSPRYKVTKRGQDVTLRCDPISSHATLYWYQQALGQGPEFLTYFNYEAQPDKSGLPSDRFSAERPEGSISTLTIQRTEQRDSAMYRCASSPHPLSTDTQYFGPGTRLTVL.

The chain combines TRBV2 with TRBJ1-6; 7 positions agree with TRBD1. The ends lost 6 bases at V and 5 bases at J; junction bases unmatched: 10. The germline gives CDR1 SNHLY, CDR2 FYNNEI. The CDR3 is made up of 16 amino acids. The CDR3 here is CASSVLGTENNSPLHF. The CDR3 nucleotides read TGTGCCAGCAGCGTCCTCGGGACAGAAAATAATTCACCCCTCCACTTT.